This is a list of T cell receptor beta chains from one sample in a study of CD8+CD57+ T cells in acquired aplastic anemia. MiXCR, run by TCRdb on the reads, gives a single entry per CDR3 protein. The sample carries over 150,000 distinct CDR3 sequences, roughly 63% recorded once. The sequenced sample was sorted CD4+, CD8+, or CD8+CD57+ T cells (not recorded which) from PBMCs. The receptors originated from a human donor with aplastic anemia. The CDR3 runs from the conserved cysteine through the conserved F or W. A D gene is named only where the DNA matches it firmly. Clone size is not always given. Where it is, it says once, few, many or a class for expanded clones.

many TRBJ2-7 TRBD1 TRBV19 TGTGCCAGTAGTATAGGGGACAGGGGCCCTGGGGAGCAGTACTTC CASSIGDRGPGEQYF
- TRBJ2-3 TRBD2 TRBV10-1 TGCGCCAGCGGTCCGACTAGCGGGACAGGGACAGATACGCAGTATTTT CASGPTSGTGTDTQYF
- TRBJ2-5 TRBD2 TRBV5-1 TGTGCCAGCAGCTTGGGGGGTAGCGGGAGCGGGGAGACCCAGTACTTC CASSLGGSGSGETQYF
- TRBJ1-1 TRBD1 TRBV6-1 TGTGCCACCTTATTTACAGGGGGCAATACTGAAGCTTTCTTT CATLFTGGNTEAFF
- TRBJ1-2 - TRBV7-8 TGTGCCAGCAGCGAAAGCGGGGATGGCTACACCTTC CASSESGDGYTF
- TRBJ1-1 - TRBV24-1 TGTGCCACCAGGGACAGAGACACTGAAGCTTTCTTT CATRDRDTEAFF
many TRBJ2-7 TRBD2 TRBV6-5 TGTGCCAGCAGAAACGGGGGGGCGCCCCACGAGCAGTACTTC CASRNGGAPHEQYF
- TRBJ2-7 TRBD1 TRBV14 TGTGCCAGCAGCGCCCGACAGGGGCCCTCCTACGAGCAGTACTTC CASSARQGPSYEQYF
once TRBJ2-1 - TRBV2 TGTGCCAGCAGTCCACGAACTAGTATGAATGAGCAGTTCTTC CASSPRTSMNEQFF
once TRBJ2-4 TRBD2 TRBV6-5 TGTGCCAGCCGGGGGGGGGCCAAAAACATTCAGTACTTC CASRGGAKNIQYF
- TRBJ2-5 TRBD2 TRBV7-9 TGTGCCAGCAGCTCCGTCTCCAGCGGGGGGATCCAAGAGACCCAGTACTTC CASSSVSSGGIQETQYF
- TRBJ2-3 TRBD2 TRBV9 TGTGCCAGCAGCGTACAGGTAGCGGGGGGCGCTATCACAGATACGCAGTATTTT CASSVQVAGGAITDTQYF
- TRBJ2-5 TRBD2 TRBV12-3/TRBV12-4 TGTGCCAGCAGCCACCCGGGACTAGTGGGGGAGACCCAGTACTTC CASSHPGLVGETQYF
many TRBJ1-2 - TRBV2 TGTGCCAGCAGTGAAGGGCAGGGGAACTATGGCTACACCTTC CASSEGQGNYGYTF
- TRBJ2-7 - TRBV10-1 TGCGCCAGCTTACTTACCGGGACCGAGACCTACGAGCAGTACTTC CASLLTGTETYEQYF
- TRBJ1-1 TRBD1 TRBV29-1 TGCAGCGTTGACCCAGGGGGGCCTATCACTGAAGCTTTCTTT CSVDPGGPITEAFF
few TRBJ2-6 - TRBV2 TGTGCCAGCTCACCGGGCAGGGCCGACTCCGGGGCCAACGTCCTGACTTTC CASSPGRADSGANVLTF
- TRBJ2-7 - TRBV7-9 TGTGCCAGCAGCCACCGAGACCTCACCTACGAGCAGTACTTC CASSHRDLTYEQYF
- TRBJ1-5 - TRBV7-8 TGTGCCAGCAGCGCCAAGCCGGGGGCGAGCAATCAGCCCCAGCATTTT CASSAKPGASNQPQHF
- TRBJ1-1 - TRBV7-9 TGTGCCAGCAGTTCCACAGTGAACACTGAAGCTTTCTTT CASSSTVNTEAFF
many TRBJ1-2 TRBD1 TRBV5-1 TGCGCCAGCAGCTTGGACCCCGACAGGGTAGGCGGCTACACCTTC CASSLDPDRVGGYTF
- TRBJ1-1 - TRBV7-3 TGTGCCAACACCAAGATGAACACTGAAGCTTTCTTT CANTKMNTEAFF
- TRBJ2-1 - TRBV11-2 TGTGCCAGCTCACGGCCAAACAATGAGCAGTTCTTC CASSRPNNEQFF
- TRBJ1-2 - TRBV19 TGTGCCAGTAGTACCCGGGGGGAGCACTATGGCTACACCTTC CASSTRGEHYGYTF
many TRBJ2-3 TRBD1 TRBV13 TGTGCCAGCAGCCCACCGGACAGGCGGGCAGAGTGGAGCACAGATACGCAGTATTTT CASSPPDRRAEWSTDTQYF
- TRBJ2-5 - TRBV2 TGCGCCAGCAGCCAAGTAGGCCAGAGGGAAGAGACCCAGTACTTC CASSQVGQREETQYF
- TRBJ2-2 TRBD2 TRBV2 TGTGCCAGCAGAACCTTAGCGGGGGCCGAGGTCGGGGAGCTGTTTTTT CASRTLAGAEVGELFF
many TRBJ1-2 - TRBV5-8 TGTGCCAGCAGCTTGGGGGGGGAAGGCTATGGCTACACCTTC CASSLGGEGYGYTF
- TRBJ2-7 - TRBV5-1 TGCGCCAGCAGCATACAAGGAGGGCCCAGTTACGAGCAGTACTTC CASSIQGGPSYEQYF
many TRBJ1-1 TRBD1 TRBV19 TGTGCCAGTAAAGGACAGGGACGGACTGAAGCTTTCTTT CASKGQGRTEAFF
many TRBJ2-7 - TRBV15 TGTGCCACCAGCACTACCCCGCTAGGTAGAGCCGAGCAGTACTTC CATSTTPLGRAEQYF
many TRBJ1-4 TRBD1 TRBV11-2 TGTGCCAGCAGCCCAAGGGGGACAGGGCGCGAAAAACTGTTTTTT CASSPRGTGREKLFF
- TRBJ2-7 - TRBV13 TGTGCCAGCAGCTCAAGGACCTCCCGCGCCGAGCAGTACTTC CASSSRTSRAEQYF
- TRBJ2-3 TRBD1 TRBV7-9 TGTGCCAGCAGCTTAGCGGACAGGGAATATAGCACAGATACGCAGTATTTT CASSLADREYSTDTQYF
many TRBJ1-6 - TRBV5-4 TGTGCCAGCAGCTTGGGTACGTTAAGTACCGACGGGAGTTCACCCCTCCACTTT CASSLGTLSTDGSSPLHF
- TRBJ1-5 - TRBV7-9 TGTGCCAGCAGTCCCGGGGCTGGGGATCAGCCCCAGCATTTT CASSPGAGDQPQHF
- TRBJ1-2 - TRBV29-1 TGCAGCGTTGTAGGGCAGGGGCTCCCACCTAACTATGGCTACACCTTC CSVVGQGLPPNYGYTF
- TRBJ1-1 - TRBV29-1 TGCAGCGCCGACCGGGGGAACACTGAAGCTTTCTTT CSADRGNTEAFF
- TRBJ1-2 - TRBV29-1 TGCAGCGTTGATATGGAACTTGGGAACTATGGCTACACCTTC CSVDMELGNYGYTF
- TRBJ1-2 - TRBV2 TGTGCCAGCAGTGTACCCCGGGCCTTACATGGCTACACCTTC CASSVPRALHGYTF
- TRBJ1-2 - TRBV2 TGTGCCAGCAGTCACAGGTCTTCGAGCTATGGCTACACCTTC CASSHRSSSYGYTF
- TRBJ1-2 - TRBV29-1 TGCAGCGTTGAAGGACGGGGGAAAGGGTATGGCTACACCTTC CSVEGRGKGYGYTF
- TRBJ2-7 TRBD2 TRBV5-1 TGCGCCAGCAGCTGGGGCCTAGCGGGAGAGTGGGAGCAGTACTTC CASSWGLAGEWEQYF
- TRBJ2-1 TRBD2 TRBV6-4 TGTGCCAGCAGTCACGGGAGGCGAAATGAGCAGTTCTTC CASSHGRRNEQFF
- TRBJ2-5 TRBD2 TRBV24-1 TGTGCCACCAGTGAGGCAACTAGCGGGAGGGCTAAAGAGACCCAGTACTTC CATSEATSGRAKETQYF
once TRBJ2-3 - TRBV7-6 TGTGCCAGCAGCCAACTACAGGGACCGACAGATACGCAGTATTTT CASSQLQGPTDTQYF
- TRBJ2-5 TRBD1 TRBV20-1 TGCAGTGCTTTTTCAGGGGGAGAGACCCAGTACTTC CSAFSGGETQYF
few TRBJ2-7 - TRBV7-8 TGTGCCAGCAGCTTGGTAGGGGGAAGCTCCTACGAGCAGTACTTC CASSLVGGSSYEQYF
- TRBJ2-3 TRBD1 TRBV5-1 TGTGCCAGCAGCGTACACAGGGGGAGTGCAGATACGCAGTATTTT CASSVHRGSADTQYF
- TRBJ1-5 TRBD1 TRBV2 TGTGCCAGCGGCGCACAGGGGGCTAGGCAGCCCCAGCATTTT CASGAQGARQPQHF
- TRBJ1-2 - TRBV7-2 TGTGCCAGCAGCTTAGCAGGGGGTAAAGTAAGCTATGGCTACACCTTC CASSLAGGKVSYGYTF
few TRBJ2-3 - TRBV15 TGTGCCACCAGCCGGGGGACCTCCTCCTACACAGATACGCAGTATTTT CATSRGTSSYTDTQYF